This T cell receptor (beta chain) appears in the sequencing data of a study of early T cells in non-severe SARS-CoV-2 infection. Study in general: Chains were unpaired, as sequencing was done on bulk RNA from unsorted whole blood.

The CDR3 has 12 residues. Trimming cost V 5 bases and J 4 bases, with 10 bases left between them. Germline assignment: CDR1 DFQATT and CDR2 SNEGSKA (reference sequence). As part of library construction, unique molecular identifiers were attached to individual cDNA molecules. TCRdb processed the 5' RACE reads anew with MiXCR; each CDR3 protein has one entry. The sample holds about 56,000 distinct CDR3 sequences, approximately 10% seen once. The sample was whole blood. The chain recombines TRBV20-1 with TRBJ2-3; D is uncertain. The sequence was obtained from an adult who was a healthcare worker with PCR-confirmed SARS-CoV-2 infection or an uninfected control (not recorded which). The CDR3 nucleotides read TGCAGTGCTCTTTTTAGCCCAGATACGCAGTATTTT. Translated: CSALFSPDTQYF.